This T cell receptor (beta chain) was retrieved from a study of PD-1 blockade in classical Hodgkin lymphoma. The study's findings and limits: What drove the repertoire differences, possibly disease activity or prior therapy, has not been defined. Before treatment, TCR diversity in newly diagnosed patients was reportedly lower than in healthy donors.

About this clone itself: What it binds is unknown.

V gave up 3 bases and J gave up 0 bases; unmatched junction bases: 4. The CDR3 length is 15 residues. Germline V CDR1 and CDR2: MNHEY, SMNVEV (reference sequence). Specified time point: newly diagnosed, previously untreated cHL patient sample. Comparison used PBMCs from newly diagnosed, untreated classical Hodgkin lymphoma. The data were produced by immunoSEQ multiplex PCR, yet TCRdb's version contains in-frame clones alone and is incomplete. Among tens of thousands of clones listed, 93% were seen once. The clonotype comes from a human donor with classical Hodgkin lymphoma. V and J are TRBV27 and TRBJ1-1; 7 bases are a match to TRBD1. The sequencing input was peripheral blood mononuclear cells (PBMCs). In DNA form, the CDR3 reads TGTGCCAGCAGTTTTTCCGGGACAGTGAACACTGAAGCTTTCTTT. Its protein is CASSFSGTVNTEAFF.